This TCR beta chain was identified in a study of T cell changes during pregnancy in multiple sclerosis. Measured with immunoSEQ multiplex PCR; TCRdb has only the in-frame clones, and not every one. The table has roughly 50,000 clones, 92% seen once. V gave up 2 bases and J gave up 0 bases, with 9 bases separating them. The CDR3 extends over 14 amino acids. Germline V lookup: CDR1 SGHNT, CDR2 YYREEE (reference sequence). The J gene is TRBJ2-7, the V gene TRBV5-4; D unclear. This specimen consisted of CD4+ T cells from peripheral blood mononuclear cells, obtained in the third trimester of pregnancy. The TCR was taken from a female donor with multiple sclerosis, enrolled in a pregnancy study. This CDR3 is CASSFTMSSYEQYF. In nucleotides, the CDR3 is TGTGCCAGCAGCTTTACGATGAGCTCCTACGAGCAGTACTTC.